This TCR beta chain was recorded in a study of post-analysis software for immune sequencing data. Regarding the study as a whole: Relative to controls, patients had 5 or 6 TRBV segments at higher frequency, with TRBV5-6, TRBV5-1 and TRBV20-1 among these.

The length of the CDR3 is 15 residues. Germline loops: CDR1 MNHEY, CDR2 SMNVEV (reference sequence). J lost 1 base, V lost 5 bases, and 4 bases had no gene match. A remark on this clonotype: Its specificity is unknown.

Built from TCR beta cDNA, the libraries had unique molecular identifiers in them. TCRdb reanalysed the PCR reads using MiXCR and keeps one entry per CDR3 protein. The sample holds around 440,000 distinct CDR3 sequences, approximately 46% seen once. This receptor was taken from a girl between 10 and 17 years old with multiple sclerosis. Sequencing was done on a sample of blood. The V and J genes are TRBV27 and TRBJ2-3; TRBD1 matches 9 bases. CDR3 bases: TGTGCCAGCAGTATCCGGGACAGGGGCACAGATACGCAGTATTTT. Residues: CASSIRDRGTDTQYF.